Below, 22 T cell receptor beta chains from the same sample are listed, as sequenced in a study of T-cell reconstitution after alpha-beta-depleted transplantation in children. Researchers prepared the TCRbeta library using unique molecular identifiers, the study reports. From the PCR reads, TCRdb called clonotypes with MiXCR, one entry per CDR3 protein. The sample includes roughly 100,000 distinct CDR3 sequences, about 8% of them seen just once. The sequencing used PBMCs, collected before TCRalphabeta/CD19-depleted stem cell transplant. The source is a boy between 2 and 10 years old with acute lymphoblastic leukemia, due to receive a stem cell transplant.

This clonotype was recorded a few times. The rearrangement joins TRBV27 to TRBJ2-3, with D maybe TRBD2 (6 bases). Per germline, CDR1 MNHEY and CDR2 SMNVEV (reference sequence). CDR3 length: 15 residues. The V gene lost 7 bases and the J gene lost 2 bases, with 16 bases spanning the gap. The CDR3, as DNA: TGTGCCAGCAAGTCCCTAGGCGGGGCCACAGATACGCAGTATTTT. This codes for CASKSLGGATDTQYF.

This clonotype appeared many times. CDR3 DNA: TGTGCCAGCAGCTCAGAGGGGGCGGGGACTGAAGCTTTCTTT. Its translation: CASSSEGAGTEAFF. V and J are TRBV7-8 and TRBJ1-1; 7 bases align to TRBD1. The ends lost 4 bases at V and 5 bases at J; junction bases unmatched: 7. Germline CDR1 is SGHVS and CDR2 is FQNEAQ. The CDR3 is 14 residues long.

This chain uses TRBV12-3 or TRBV12-4 with TRBJ2-4; D could derive from TRBD1 or TRBD2 (5 bases each). The V gene lost 6 bases and the J gene lost 2 bases, with 14 bases spanning the gap. The CDR3 extends over 15 amino acids. CDR3 sequence: CASRSTGGTKNIQYF. Here the CDR3 DNA reads TGTGCCAGCAGGTCCACAGGAGGAACCAAAAACATTCAGTACTTC.

This clonotype has a handful of counts. The V call is TRBV7-2, the J call TRBJ2-1, with 7 bases aligning to TRBD2. Trimming cost V 10 bases and J 8 bases; bases outside gene matches: 5. The CDR3 is 11 residues long. The germline gives CDR1 SGHTA, CDR2 FQGNSA. The CDR3 spells CAIGAGDEQFF. As DNA, the CDR3 is TGTGCCATCGGTGCGGGGGATGAGCAGTTCTTC.

This clonotype was seen many times. V gene TRBV19 combines with J gene TRBJ2-7; TRBD1 agrees at 9 bases. Germline-derived CDR1 and CDR2 are LNHDA and SQIVND (reference sequence). This CDR3 spans 16 amino acids. V lost 5 bases, J lost 0 bases, and 8 bases stayed unmatched. This CDR3 reads CASSAPGTGTSYEQYF. As DNA, the CDR3 is TGTGCCAGTAGTGCACCCGGGACAGGGACCTCCTACGAGCAGTACTTC.

In this sample, this clonotype turned up a few times. The chain combines TRBV7-9 with TRBJ1-1, with D tentatively TRBD1 (5 bases). CDR3 length: 12 amino acids. Deletions cut 1 base from V and 7 bases from J, with 7 bases between. In germline, CDR1 is SEHNR, CDR2 FQNEAQ (reference sequence). The CDR3 here is CASSLEGYEAFF. DNA of the CDR3: TGTGCCAGCAGCTTAGAGGGGTATGAAGCTTTCTTT.

This clonotype was seen repeatedly, ten times or more. The J gene is TRBJ1-1, the V gene TRBV6-5; D is unresolved. The CDR3 length is 18 residues. Germline V gene lookup returns CDR1 MNHEY and CDR2 SVGAGI. Deletions cut 4 bases from V and 4 bases from J, with 25 bases between. CDR3 sequence: CASSLVGGRGPGRTEAFF. The CDR3 coding sequence is TGTGCCAGCAGTTTGGTGGGTGGACGTGGGCCAGGTCGCACTGAAGCTTTCTTT.

The sample holds many counts of this clonotype. V is TRBV20-1 and J is TRBJ2-3; no reliable D call. V lost 3 bases to trimming and J lost 2 bases, with 15 bases between them. The CDR3 extends over 15 amino acids. Per the germline V gene, CDR1 is DFQATT and CDR2 is SNEGSKA (reference sequence). CDR3 amino acids: CSASRASEATDTQYF. The CDR3 coding sequence is TGCAGTGCTAGCCGGGCGTCTGAAGCCACAGATACGCAGTATTTT.

This clonotype appeared many times. The junction shows a germline mismatch at one end, possibly a read error. The chain employs TRBV11-2 and TRBJ1-1; D not certain. Germline V lookup: CDR1 SGHAT, CDR2 FQNNGV. CDR3 length: 11 residues. CDR3 in amino acids: CASSSADTGVF. CDR3 bases: TGTGCCAGCAGCTCCGCCGATACCGGTGTCTTT.

The rearrangement links TRBV12-3 or TRBV12-4 to TRBJ2-6, with 8 bases identical to TRBD1. The CDR3 totals 17 residues. The J segment lost 2 bases and the V segment lost 6 bases, leaving 9 bases of the junction unmatched. The CDR3 sequence is CASSPGQGLAGANVLTF. The CDR3 nucleotides read TGTGCCAGCAGCCCTGGACAGGGATTAGCTGGGGCCAACGTCCTGACTTTC.

Ten or more counts support this clonotype. The chain is built from TRBV9 and TRBJ2-3, with unresolved D. Trimming removed 4 bases from V and 1 base from J, with 13 bases in between. The CDR3 is made up of 15 amino acids. Germline CDR1 reads SGDLS; CDR2 reads YYNGEE. In DNA, the CDR3 is TGTGCCAGCAGCCTCCCGGTCCCAGGCACAGATACGCAGTATTTT. Its protein product is CASSLPVPGTDTQYF.

This rearrangement joins TRBV6-4 to TRBJ2-3; the match to TRBD2 covers 11 bases. The V gene's germline CDR1 is MRHNA and CDR2 SNTAGT. J was trimmed by 4 bases and V by 6 bases; bases with no gene match: 6. The CDR3 sequence is 15 residues long. The CDR3 reads CASRASGGSADTQYF. CDR3 coding DNA: TGTGCCAGCAGAGCTAGCGGGGGGTCGGCAGATACGCAGTATTTT.

This clonotype was detected ten times or more. J is TRBJ2-3 and V is TRBV6-5; a possible D gene is TRBD1 (5 bases). Germline values: CDR1 MNHEY, CDR2 SVGAGI. Trimming left V 2 bases short and J 1 base short, with 13 bases between. The CDR3 spans 16 residues. The CDR3 region is CASSYPPGSGTDTQYF. In DNA form, the CDR3 reads TGTGCCAGCAGTTACCCTCCAGGGTCTGGCACAGATACGCAGTATTTT.

This clonotype was seen ten or more times. The chain has TRBV6-1 and TRBJ1-1; D not resolved. CDR3 length: 14 residues. Trimming stripped 2 bases from V and 1 base from J, with 8 bases between. Germline V gene lookup returns CDR1 MNHNS and CDR2 SASEGT. CDR3: CASSENAANTEAFF. For the CDR3, the DNA is TGTGCCAGCAGTGAAAACGCGGCGAACACTGAAGCTTTCTTT.

This clonotype has ten or more counts. The genes are TRBV7-9 and TRBJ1-6, with TRBD1 as a possible D gene (6 bases). The CDR3 is 12 amino acids. Looked up from germline, CDR1 is SEHNR and CDR2 is FQNEAQ (reference sequence). Trimming removed 6 bases at V and 10 bases at J, with 10 bases between. This chain's CDR3 is CASRKGGSPLHF. The CDR3 nucleotides read TGTGCCAGCAGGAAAGGGGGATCACCCCTCCACTTT.

This clonotype was counted at least ten times. The chain joins TRBV5-8 to TRBJ2-3; D ambiguous. Between the trimmed V and J ends, which lost 1 base and 2 bases, there was a span of 8 bases. Per the germline V gene, CDR1 is SGHTS and CDR2 is YDEGEE. The CDR3 runs to 14 residues. The CDR3 sequence is CASSLQVVTDTQYF. As DNA, the CDR3 is TGTGCCAGCAGCTTGCAGGTCGTCACAGATACGCAGTATTTT.

This clonotype was detected many times. The J gene is TRBJ2-5, the V gene TRBV12-3 or TRBV12-4; TRBD2 matches 7 bases. CDR3 length equals 14 residues. V dropped 2 bases and J dropped 2; count of bases not matched to a gene: 2. CDR3 coding DNA: TGTGCCAGCAGTTTAAGCGGGGCACAAGAGACCCAGTACTTC. Amino acids: CASSLSGAQETQYF.

The sample holds a few counts of this clonotype. V usage is TRBV5-1 and J usage is TRBJ1-1; tentatively, D is TRBD1 (6 bases). CDR1 SGHRS and CDR2 YFSETQ come from the germline V gene. Trimming removed 3 bases at V and 0 bases at J, with 12 bases between. The CDR3 is 15 residues long. The CDR3 spells CASSSEGGLNTEAFF. The CDR3 DNA is TGCGCCAGCAGCTCGGAGGGGGGTCTGAACACTGAAGCTTTCTTT.

This clonotype was recorded many times. CDR3 region: CASSLGRAAPEAFF. The CDR3 nucleotides are TGTGCCAGCAGCTTAGGACGGGCAGCCCCTGAAGCTTTCTTT. The genes are TRBV7-8 and TRBJ1-1; the D is unclear. The CDR3 has 14 amino acids. Trimming removed 1 base at V and 6 bases at J, with 12 bases between. Per the germline V gene, CDR1 is SGHVS and CDR2 is FQNEAQ. Looking up the rest from reference TRBV7-8 and TRBJ1-1 gives the full variable domain: GAGVSQSPRYKVAKRGQDVALRCDPISGHVSLFWYQQALGQGPEFLTYFQNEAQLDKSGLPSDRFFAERPEGSVSTLKIQRTQQEDSAVYLCASSLGRAAPEAFFGQGTRLTVV.

In this sample, this clonotype turned up many times. The chain joins TRBV7-3 to TRBJ2-3, with D possibly TRBD2 on 7 matching bases. This CDR3 is built from 16 residues. The V and J ends lost 1 base and 1 base respectively, with 12 bases between them. In germline, CDR1 is SGHTA, CDR2 FQGTGA. The CDR3 DNA follows: TGTGCCAGCAGCTTAAGGGGGGGCCTAGGCACAGATACGCAGTATTTT. Protein product: CASSLRGGLGTDTQYF. Full variable domain (missing parts from reference TRBV7-3 and TRBJ2-3): GAGVSQTPSNKVTEKGKYVELRCDPISGHTALYWYRQSLGQGPEFLIYFQGTGAADDSGLPNDRFFAVRPEGSVSTLKIQRTERGDSAVYLCASSLRGGLGTDTQYFGPGTRLTVL.

The table lists this clonotype with a few counts. This rearrangement joins TRBV12-3 or TRBV12-4 to TRBJ2-1, with TRBD2 matching 8 bases. The CDR3 is 15 residues long. With 5 bases clipped from V and 7 bases from J, the junction kept 10 bases outside the gene matches. The DNA of the CDR3 is TGTGCCAGCAGTGTAAGCCGGGGGGGCCGGAATGAGCAGTTCTTC. This encodes CASSVSRGGRNEQFF.

This clonotype has a count of ten or more. The chain combines TRBV20-1 with TRBJ2-5, with 10 bases matching TRBD1. J gave up 10 bases and V 6 bases, and 17 bases lay outside the gene matches. Germline-derived CDR1 and CDR2 are DFQATT and SNEGSKA (reference sequence). The CDR3 is made up of 15 amino acids. CDR3 residues: CSAHNPTGGKVFQYF. As DNA, the CDR3 is TGCAGTGCCCATAATCCGACAGGGGGCAAGGTTTTCCAGTACTTC.